These 15 T cell receptor beta chains originate from one sample sequenced in a study of PD-1 blockade in classical Hodgkin lymphoma. Method: immunoSEQ multiplex PCR; TCRdb's copy keeps in-frame clones and lacks some. In the table there are about 15,000 clones, 84% of which are singletons. Each patient experienced a relapse that followed autologous stem cell transplantation, and brentuximab vedotin exposure varied. The specimen comprised peripheral blood mononuclear cells (PBMCs), sampled at baseline. Source of these receptors: a human donor with classical Hodgkin lymphoma.

CDR3 loop: CASRDENTGELFF. CDR3 DNA: TGTGCCAGCAGAGACGAGAACACCGGGGAGCTGTTTTTT. The chain is built from TRBV5-6 and TRBJ2-2; D gene uncertain. Germline V gene lookup returns CDR1 SGHDT and CDR2 YYEEEE. Trimming left V 5 bases short and J 1 base short, with 6 bases between. This CDR3 is built from 13 residues.

V and J are TRBV30 and TRBJ2-3; D call uncertain. In germline, CDR1 is GTSNPN, CDR2 SVGIG (reference sequence). This CDR3 comprises 14 residues. V lost 0 bases and J lost 4, with 11 bases in between. The CDR3 loop reads CAWSVLGPADTQYF. CDR3 DNA: TGTGCCTGGAGTGTTCTGGGCCCCGCAGATACGCAGTATTTT.

The rearrangement uses TRBV2 and TRBJ2-7, with unresolved D. The CDR3 sequence is 12 residues long. CDR1 is SNHLY and CDR2 is FYNNEI in the germline V gene. The V gene lost 2 bases and the J gene lost 4 bases, with 6 bases spanning the gap. The CDR3 DNA is TGTGCCAGCAGTGAAAGGGATTACGAGCAGTACGTC. Its protein is CASSERDYEQYV.

This chain joins TRBV5-1 and TRBJ1-1; no firm D call. Germline values: CDR1 SGHRS, CDR2 YFSETQ. The CDR3 consists of 16 residues. V gave up 0 bases and J gave up 1 base, with 13 bases separating them. CDR3 DNA: TGCGCCAGCAGCTTGGAAGGGCCGGGTTCGAACACTGAAGCTTTCTTT. Translating it yields CASSLEGPGSNTEAFF.

In its sample, this clone was seen a few times. The chain recombines TRBV29-1 with TRBJ2-7; D perhaps matches TRBD2 (5 bases). V lost 3 bases to trimming and J lost 0 bases, with 9 bases between them. CDR3 length: 13 residues. The germline V gene encodes CDR1 SQVTM and CDR2 ANQGSEA. Here the CDR3 DNA reads TGCAGCGTTGACACGAGGGACTCCTACGAGCAGTACTTC. Its translation is CSVDTRDSYEQYF.

This clone was detected only once. The V and J genes are TRBV6-1 and TRBJ2-5, with D perhaps given as TRBD1 or TRBD2 (5 bases each). The CDR3 contains 14 residues. Per the germline V gene, CDR1 is MNHNS and CDR2 is SASEGT. V shed 8 bases and J shed 0 bases, with 13 bases lying between them. CDR3 amino acids: CASRGRRNQETQYF. The DNA of the CDR3 is TGTGCCAGCCGGGGCCGGCGGAACCAAGAGACCCAGTACTTC.

The chain combines TRBV6-6 with TRBJ2-3; 8 bases are a match to TRBD2. In germline, CDR1 is MNHNY, CDR2 SVGAGI (reference sequence). This CDR3 is 16 amino acids long. V shed 2 bases and J 1 base; nucleotides not matched to a gene: 5. CDR3: CASSYPAREGTDTQYF. In DNA form, the CDR3 reads TGTGCCAGCAGTTACCCGGCGCGGGAGGGCACAGATACGCAGTATTTT.

V gene TRBV19 combines with J gene TRBJ2-7; D gene ambiguous. Germline CDR1 LNHDA, CDR2 SQIVND (reference sequence). V lost 1 base to trimming and J lost 3 bases, with 10 bases between them. This CDR3 has 14 amino acids. The CDR3, as DNA: TGTGCCAGTAGTATAGGACCGCGATTCTACGAGCAGTACTTC. Protein sequence: CASSIGPRFYEQYF.

The chain employs TRBV4-1 and TRBJ1-3; no clear D gene. The V end was cut by 0 bases, the J end by 0 bases, with 12 bases between. Looked up from germline, CDR1 is MGHRA and CDR2 is YSYEKL. CDR3 length: 17 amino acids. The CDR3 region has the DNA TGCGCCAGCAGCCAAGATAGCTTGGGGATCTCTGGAAACACCATATATTTT. Its translation is CASSQDSLGISGNTIYF.

The chain carries TRBV4-2 and TRBJ2-3; 8 bases align to TRBD1. Germline CDR1 and CDR2: LGHNA and YNFKEQ. J lost 1 base, V lost 0 bases, and 9 bases had no gene match. The CDR3 sequence is 18 residues long. CDR3 nucleotides: TGTGCCAGCAGCCAAGATCTTTCCAGGGGGCTGGGCACAGATACGCAGTATTTT. It is translated as CASSQDLSRGLGTDTQYF.

The chain carries TRBV6-5 and TRBJ1-1, with D perhaps matching TRBD1 (6 bases). Per germline, CDR1 MNHEY and CDR2 SVGAGI. The germline V and J ends were trimmed by 5 bases and 3 bases, with 16 bases remaining between them. This CDR3 comprises 15 residues. The DNA of the CDR3 is TGTGCCAGCAGTAGGCACAGGGCTCGGGACACTGAAGCTTTCTTT. Amino acid sequence: CASSRHRARDTEAFF.

The gene calls are TRBV6-1 and TRBJ1-1; unclear D gene. Per germline, CDR1 MNHNS and CDR2 SASEGT. Trimming shortened V by 5 bases and J by 0 bases, and 10 bases separated the two germline ends. This CDR3 has 14 residues. CDR3 residues: CASSTSRMNTEAFF. CDR3 nucleotides: TGTGCCAGCAGTACAAGTCGGATGAACACTGAAGCTTTCTTT.

The rearrangement joins TRBV6-4 to TRBJ2-1; TRBD2 matches at 12 bases. CDR3 size: 17 residues. V was clipped by 6 bases and J by 3 bases; unmatched bases: 9. Germline CDR1 reads MRHNA; CDR2 reads SNTAGT. CDR3 sequence (DNA): TGTGCCAGCAGCTTCTCTAGCGGGAGGGTTGGCTACAATGAGCAGTTCTTC. Translation gives CASSFSSGRVGYNEQFF.

The gene calls are TRBV4-3 and TRBJ1-1; the D is unclear. V lost 1 base, J lost 4 bases, and 7 bases lay in between. The CDR3 consists of 13 residues. Germline-derived CDR1 and CDR2 are LGHNA and YSLEER. In DNA form, the CDR3 reads TGCGCCAGCAGCCAAGGTGTCAGCACTGAAGCTTTCTTT. This codes for CASSQGVSTEAFF.

The chain combines TRBV6-5 with TRBJ1-1, with 7 nucleotides matching TRBD1. V lost 5 bases to trimming and J lost 11 bases; unmatched junction nucleotides: 5. CDR1 is MNHEY and CDR2 is SVGAGI in the germline V gene. CDR3 size: 11 residues. The CDR3 sequence is CASSRQGLAFF. For the CDR3, the DNA is TGTGCCAGCAGTAGACAGGGATTGGCTTTCTTT.